Following are 19 T cell receptor beta chains from one sample sequenced in a study of OX40 agonist ivuxolimab in advanced cancers. Profiled with immunoSEQ multiplex PCR; TCRdb holds only in-frame clones, not every one. The data contain approximately 25,000 clones, roughly 90% of them seen just once; the ten biggest clones take up approximately 49%. This specimen was CD4+ or CD8+ T cells sorted from blood, taken in a trial of the OX40 agonist ivuxolimab. The receptor source for this set is an adult with an advanced solid tumor such as melanoma, head and neck, liver or kidney cancer.

The chain has TRBV9 and TRBJ2-7, with 8 bases that match TRBD1. V shed 3 bases and J 0 bases; nucleotides not matched to a gene: 5. The CDR3 loop spans 15 amino acids. The germline V gene encodes CDR1 SGDLS and CDR2 YYNGEE. The DNA for the CDR3 is TGTGCCAGCAGCGAGGGACAGGCAACCTCCTACGAGCAGTACTTC. Amino acid sequence: CASSEGQATSYEQYF.

The chain uses TRBV4-2 and TRBJ2-1, with a tentative D call TRBD1 (6 bases). This CDR3 is built from 18 residues. In germline, CDR1 is LGHNA, CDR2 YNFKEQ. Trimming cost V 0 bases and J 4 bases, with 19 bases left between them. CDR3 sequence reads: CASSQDHRLGTLYNEQFF. The CDR3, as DNA: TGTGCCAGCAGCCAAGATCATAGGTTGGGGACACTTTACAATGAGCAGTTCTTC.

V usage is TRBV5-8 and J usage is TRBJ2-2; TRBD1 matches 9 bases. Germline assignment: CDR1 SGHTS and CDR2 YDEGEE. This CDR3 comprises 15 residues. V was pared by 6 bases and J by 7 bases, with 10 bases of the junction left unmatched. CDR3 nucleotide sequence: TGTGCCAGCACGGTCGTACAGGGGGCTCACGGGGAGCTGTTTTTT. Residues: CASTVVQGAHGELFF.

This clone is labeled as large. This chain connects TRBV28 to TRBJ2-1, with D perhaps assigned TRBD1 or TRBD2 (5 bases each). Deletions cut 11 bases from V and 7 bases from J, with 18 bases between. The CDR3 has 13 amino acids. CDR1 is MDHEN, CDR2 SYDVKM, per germline. The CDR3 DNA is TGTGCCTGCGCGCCGGGGCTTCGGAATGAGCAGTTCTTC. As protein: CACAPGLRNEQFF.

The chain recombines TRBV28 with TRBJ1-2, with unresolved D. The germline CDR1 and CDR2 sequences are MDHEN and SYDVKM. Deletions cut 5 bases from V and 4 bases from J, with 17 bases between. There are 15 residues in the CDR3. The CDR3 reads CASSPRAPWGYGYTF. CDR3 sequence (DNA): TGTGCCAGCAGTCCCCGGGCCCCCTGGGGCTATGGCTACACCTTC.

This sequence joins TRBV10-3 and TRBJ2-5; the D is unclear. The V end was cut by 4 bases, the J end by 4 bases, with 10 bases between. Per germline, CDR1 ENHRY and CDR2 SYGVKD. There are 13 residues in the CDR3. The CDR3 DNA follows: TGTGCCATCAGTGGACGGCGGATAGAGACCCAGTACTTC. Encoded protein: CAISGRRIETQYF.

This clone was seen a handful of times. The V and J genes are TRBV28 and TRBJ1-2; no definite D call. V was clipped by 6 bases and J by 2 bases, with 7 bases between them. Germline CDR1 MDHEN, CDR2 SYDVKM. The CDR3 is 12 amino acids. DNA of the CDR3: TGTGCCAGCAGAGATTCGAACTATGGCTACACCTTC. Protein product: CASRDSNYGYTF.

This clone was counted only a few times. The chain combines TRBV19 with TRBJ2-2; the match to TRBD1 covers 10 bases. V shed 5 bases, J shed 5 bases, and the junction held 8 bases outside the gene matches. The CDR3 loop spans 16 amino acids. Per germline, CDR1 LNHDA and CDR2 SQIVND (reference sequence). CDR3 protein: CASSGTGALRTGELFF. The CDR3, as DNA: TGTGCCAGTAGTGGGACAGGGGCCTTAAGGACCGGGGAGCTGTTTTTT.

The rearrangement uses TRBV9 and TRBJ2-7; D is perhaps TRBD1 or TRBD2 (6 bases each). The CDR3 is made up of 15 amino acids. From germline, CDR1 is SGDLS and CDR2 YYNGEE. Trimming shortened V by 0 bases and J by 3 bases, and 13 bases separated the two germline ends. The CDR3 coding sequence is TGTGCCAGCAGCGTAGCTAGTGGGGGGCACTACGAGCAGTACTTC. This gives the protein CASSVASGGHYEQYF.

The chain uses TRBV19 and TRBJ1-2; D gene unclear. CDR1 is LNHDA and CDR2 is SQIVND in the germline V gene (reference sequence). V shed 7 bases and J shed 3 bases, with 15 bases lying between them. The CDR3 contains 14 residues. The CDR3 DNA reads TGTGCCAGTACTGGACCGTTGCTGGACTATGGCTACACCTTC. This gives the protein CASTGPLLDYGYTF.

There are a few counts of this clone. The J gene is TRBJ2-5, the V gene TRBV27, with D unresolved. Germline V CDR1 and CDR2: MNHEY, SMNVEV (reference sequence). V was clipped by 3 bases and J by 1 base, with 12 bases between them. This CDR3 spans 15 amino acids. CDR3 bases: TGTGCCAGCAGTTTGGGGTGGGGAACCCAAGAGACCCAGTACTTC. Translating gives CASSLGWGTQETQYF.

The chain couples TRBV5-8 to TRBJ2-5; 15 bases match TRBD2. Germline CDR1 reads SGHTS; CDR2 reads YDEGEE. Germline trimming cut 4 bases from V and 4 bases from J; bases unmatched to any gene: 14. The CDR3 runs to 19 residues. Here the CDR3 DNA reads TGTGCCAGCAGCCAAGGACTAGCGGGGGGGACACCTTCGGGAGAGACCCAGTACTTC. This sequence encodes CASSQGLAGGTPSGETQYF.

The V gene is TRBV18, the J gene TRBJ1-6; D unresolved. The germline V gene encodes CDR1 KGHSH and CDR2 LQKENI. CDR3 size: 13 residues. Trimming stripped 8 bases from V and 6 bases from J, with 11 bases between. CDR3 nucleotides: TGTGCCAGCAGGCCAAGGCGTAATTCACCCCTCCACTTT. Encoded protein: CASRPRRNSPLHF.

The rearrangement links TRBV6-5 to TRBJ2-5; 11 positions agree with TRBD2. Per the germline V gene, CDR1 is MNHEY and CDR2 is SVGAGI. With V trimmed by 6 bases and J by 5 bases, 8 bases remained unmatched. The CDR3 totals 15 residues. Written as DNA, the CDR3 is TGTGCCAGCAGGGACCTACGACTAGCGGGGGAGACCCAGTACTTC. Translating gives CASRDLRLAGETQYF.

This clone is medium-sized within its sample. The genes are TRBV4-1 and TRBJ1-1; D is unclear. V was trimmed by 4 bases and J by 0 bases, leaving 9 bases between them. The V gene's germline CDR1 is MGHRA and CDR2 YSYEKL. This CDR3 contains 14 residues. The CDR3 DNA reads as TGCGCCAGCAGCCTAGAGAGTATGAACACTGAAGCTTTCTTT. It encodes CASSLESMNTEAFF.

The CDR3 region has the DNA TGCGCCAGTTCGAGCGGGGGAAAAACAGATACGCAGTATTTT. Translating gives CASSSGGKTDTQYF. The rearrangement uses TRBV10-1 and TRBJ2-3; 8 nucleotides match TRBD2. Germline assignment: CDR1 WNHNN and CDR2 SYGVQD (reference sequence). The CDR3 runs 14 residues. V was pared by 9 bases and J by 3 bases, with 8 bases of the junction left unmatched.

The chain links TRBV28 to TRBJ2-3; D gene uncertain. Between the trimmed V and J ends, which lost 3 bases and 2 bases, there was a span of 12 bases. Germline CDR1 and CDR2: MDHEN and SYDVKM. The CDR3 loop spans 15 amino acids. The CDR3 loop is CASSLPTEITDTQYF. For the CDR3, the DNA is TGTGCCAGCAGTTTGCCGACGGAGATCACAGATACGCAGTATTTT.

This chain joins TRBV4-3 and TRBJ2-3; possible D gene TRBD1, 6 bases. CDR3 length equals 16 residues. Germline CDR1 and CDR2: LGHNA and YSLEER. Trimming stripped 0 bases from V and 8 bases from J, with 18 bases between. The CDR3 nucleotides read TGCGCCAGCAGCCAAGATACTAATTCAGGGGCGGGTACGCAGTATTTT. Its protein product is CASSQDTNSGAGTQYF.

The CDR3 DNA sequence: TGTGCCAGCAGCGCACGGGGGGGATACCAAGAGACCCAGTACTTC. It specifies CASSARGGYQETQYF. V usage is TRBV7-8 and J usage is TRBJ2-5; 8 bases align to TRBD2. V dropped 5 bases and J dropped 0; count of bases not matched to a gene: 5. Germline V gene data show CDR1 as SGHVS and CDR2 as FQNEAQ. The CDR3 extends over 15 amino acids.